One sample yielded the 27 T cell receptor beta chains listed below, sequenced in a study of blood T cell repertoires in COVID-19. Method: immunoSEQ multiplex PCR; TCRdb's copy keeps in-frame clones and lacks some. The table includes about 400,000 clones, approximately 91% detected once. Sequencing used PBMCs or T cells enriched from blood (not recorded which). The receptors were sampled from a woman in her 40s with acute COVID-19.

The chain has TRBV21-1 and TRBJ2-7; the table's TRBD1 call for D was not verified on the DNA. TRBV21-1 is flagged as a pseudogene. The CDR3 totals 13 residues. The CDR3 nucleotides read TGTGCCACTACCGGGACAGGGGGATACGAGCAGTACTTC. This translates into CATTGTGGYEQYF.

The gene calls are TRBV4-1 and TRBJ1-5; 7 bases map to TRBD1. The V gene's germline CDR1 is MGHRA and CDR2 YSYEKL. Germline trimming cut 3 bases from V and 7 bases from J; bases unmatched to any gene: 6. The CDR3 runs to 14 residues. This chain's CDR3 is CASSQAQGGQPQHF. DNA for the CDR3: TGCGCCAGCAGCCAGGCGCAGGGGGGCCAGCCCCAGCATTTT.

The chain links TRBV12-3 or TRBV12-4 to TRBJ1-5, with a tentative D call TRBD1 (6 bases). Trimming left V 4 bases short and J 7 bases short, with 11 bases between. This CDR3 is built from 13 residues. The CDR3 is CASSWNRDQPQHF. CDR3 coding DNA: TGTGCCAGCAGTTGGAACAGGGACCAGCCCCAGCATTTT.

V is TRBV5-1 and J is TRBJ2-7; 10 bases are a match to TRBD2. Germline CDR1 and CDR2: SGHRS and YFSETQ. This CDR3 contains 15 residues. The V and J ends lost 1 base and 7 bases, in that order; junction bases with no gene match: 8. The CDR3 spells CASSLSGGDTQEQYF. In DNA form, the CDR3 reads TGCGCCAGCAGCTTGAGCGGGGGGGACACCCAAGAGCAGTACTTC.

V is TRBV13 and J is TRBJ1-4; D ambiguous. This CDR3 is 13 amino acids long. The V gene lost 5 bases and the J gene lost 8 bases, with 12 bases spanning the gap. Germline assignment: CDR1 PRHDT and CDR2 FYEKMQ (reference sequence). CDR3 in amino acids: CASSAHNPEKLFF. The CDR3, as DNA: TGTGCCAGCAGCGCCCACAATCCCGAAAAACTGTTTTTT.

The chain combines TRBV5-1 with TRBJ2-7; D is possibly TRBD2 (6 bases). The CDR3 is 16 amino acids. The germline gives CDR1 SGHRS, CDR2 YFSETQ. Trimming left V 0 bases short and J 4 bases short, with 17 bases between. The DNA for the CDR3 is TGCGCCAGCAGCTTGGGGGGGGTCTCGGCCCTTTACGAGCAGTACTTC. The encoded protein is CASSLGGVSALYEQYF.

This chain connects TRBV21-1 to TRBJ2-7; the D segment call TRBD1 is taken from the table without a DNA check. TRBV21-1 is tagged as a pseudogene. This CDR3 spans 16 amino acids. CDR3 DNA sequence: TGTGCCAGCAGCCGACTGATCCGGGACAGGGTGGGGGAGCAGTACTTC. It encodes CASSRLIRDRVGEQYF.

The chain combines TRBV7-9 with TRBJ2-3, with D uncertain. With 6 bases removed from V and 2 bases from J, the gap between germline ends came to 12 bases. Per germline, CDR1 SEHNR and CDR2 FQNEAQ (reference sequence). The CDR3 runs to 14 residues. The CDR3 DNA is TGTGCCAGCAGTTTCAATCAGGTCACAGATACGCAGTATTTT. It codes for CASSFNQVTDTQYF.

This chain connects TRBV21-1 to TRBJ1-2; no check of the table's D call, TRBD1, against the DNA was made. TRBV21-1 is deemed a pseudogene. This CDR3 is built from 16 residues. The CDR3 coding sequence is TGTGCCAGCAGCAAAGAATTCTGCAGGGAAGACTATGGCTACACCTTC. Translation: CASSKEFCREDYGYTF.

The V and J genes are TRBV4-1 and TRBJ1-6; TRBD1 agrees at 7 bases. After removal of 2 bases from V and 7 bases from J, the junction contained 11 bases not matched to a gene. The CDR3 is made up of 17 amino acids. CDR1 is MGHRA, CDR2 YSYEKL, per germline. The CDR3: CASSQPTQTGWNSPLHF. The CDR3 DNA is TGCGCCAGCAGCCAACCCACACAGACAGGGTGGAATTCACCCCTCCACTTT.

The rearrangement uses TRBV30 and TRBJ2-7, with 10 positions matching TRBD2. Trimming cost V 0 bases and J 9 bases; bases outside gene matches: 11. CDR3 length equals 15 residues. The germline gives CDR1 GTSNPN, CDR2 SVGIG (reference sequence). CDR3 sequence: CAWSVRASGGSGQYF. Here the CDR3 DNA reads TGTGCCTGGAGTGTAAGGGCTAGCGGGGGCTCCGGGCAGTACTTC.

The chain uses TRBV7-9 and TRBJ2-1; D unresolved. This CDR3 is 13 amino acids long. Germline V lookup: CDR1 SEHNR, CDR2 FQNEAQ (reference sequence). Trimming took off 3 bases at V and 9 bases at J, with 12 bases between the two ends. The CDR3 nucleotides are TGTGCCAGCAGCTTTAGTAGTGGCGGTGAGCAGTTCTTC. This encodes CASSFSSGGEQFF.

The chain carries TRBV3-1 (or the pseudogene TRBV3-2) and TRBJ2-2; the match to TRBD2 covers 11 bases. Germline assignment: CDR1 LGHDT and CDR2 YNNKEL (reference sequence). Germline trimming cut 8 bases from V and 5 bases from J; bases unmatched to any gene: 10. The CDR3 consists of 16 residues. The DNA of the CDR3 is TGTGCCAGCCGGAGTAGCGGGGGGGCTCAGACCGGGGAGCTGTTTTTT. Translated, it gives CASRSSGGAQTGELFF.

The chain couples TRBV19 to TRBJ1-2; D might be TRBD1 (5 bases). Germline V gene data show CDR1 as LNHDA and CDR2 as SQIVND (reference sequence). The germline V and J ends were trimmed by 3 bases and 6 bases, with 11 bases remaining between them. This CDR3 has 13 residues. The CDR3 loop reads CASSIQARDGYTF. CDR3 nucleotides: TGTGCCAGTAGTATTCAGGCCAGGGATGGCTACACCTTC.

The gene calls are TRBV19 and TRBJ2-5, with TRBD1 matching 10 bases. The V gene end was trimmed by 5 bases and the J gene end by 5 bases; junction bases not matched to a gene: 8. This CDR3 comprises 15 residues. Germline lookup yields CDR1 LNHDA and CDR2 SQIVND (reference sequence). CDR3 region: CASSAGTGAMETQYF. CDR3 DNA sequence: TGTGCCAGTAGTGCCGGGACAGGGGCAATGGAGACCCAGTACTTC.

The chain couples TRBV11-3 to TRBJ2-3; 7 nucleotides agree with TRBD1. The germline gives CDR1 SGHNT, CDR2 YENEEA. With V trimmed by 5 bases and J by 2 bases, 4 bases remained unmatched. There are 14 residues in the CDR3. The CDR3 spells CASSQGQVTDTQYF. The CDR3 coding sequence is TGTGCCAGCAGCCAAGGACAGGTCACAGATACGCAGTATTTT. Using reference TRBV11-3 and TRBJ2-3 for the parts outside the CDR3, the full variable domain is EAGVVQSPRYKIIEKKQPVAFWCNPISGHNTLYWYLQNLGQGPELLIRYENEEAVDDSQLPKDRFSAERLKGVDSTLKIQPAELGDSAVYLCASSQGQVTDTQYFGPGTRLTVL.

In DNA form, the CDR3 reads TGTGCCATCAGTGAAGGCAGGGTACCTGATTCACCCCTCCACTTT. As protein: CAISEGRVPDSPLHF. This chain connects TRBV10-3 to TRBJ1-6; TRBD1 is a possible D gene (5 bases). The V end was cut by 3 bases, the J end by 8 bases, with 14 bases between. This CDR3 contains 15 residues. Germline V CDR1 and CDR2: ENHRY, SYGVKD.

Note on this clone: Other DNA variants within this sample encode the same CDR3. The V gene is TRBV12-3 or TRBV12-4, the J gene TRBJ2-7, with 7 bases identical to TRBD1. V lost 5 bases to trimming and J lost 4 bases; unmatched junction nucleotides: 2. The CDR3 has 12 residues. The CDR3 here is CASSRDSYEQYF. CDR3 DNA: TGTGCCAGCAGTCGGGACAGTTACGAGCAGTACTTC.

This clone is a singleton in its sample. V gene TRBV28 combines with J gene TRBJ2-1, with D perhaps TRBD2 (7 bases). V lost 3 bases and J 0 bases, leaving 15 bases between the germline ends. The CDR3 is 17 residues long. Germline V lookup: CDR1 MDHEN, CDR2 SYDVKM. The CDR3 region is CASSFEGEGYSYNEQFF. The DNA of the CDR3 is TGTGCCAGCAGTTTTGAGGGGGAGGGATACTCCTACAATGAGCAGTTCTTC.

The V and J genes are TRBV19 and TRBJ1-1; tentatively, D is TRBD1 (6 bases). The V end lost 7 bases, the J end lost 5 bases, and 26 bases lay between the germline ends. CDR1 is LNHDA and CDR2 is SQIVND in the germline V gene (reference sequence). This CDR3 has 17 residues. CDR3 amino acids: CASTSSLDSPPRTEAFF. For the CDR3, the DNA is TGTGCCAGTACTTCATCGCTGGACAGCCCTCCAAGGACTGAAGCTTTCTTT. Filled out from reference TRBV19 and TRBJ1-1, the complete variable domain reads DGGITQSPKYLFRKEGQNVTLSCEQNLNHDAMYWYRQDPGQGLRLIYYSQIVNDFQKGDIAEGYSVSREKKESFPLTVTSAQKNPTAFYLCASTSSLDSPPRTEAFFGQGTRLTVV.

This chain uses TRBV21-1 with TRBJ1-5; the D call in the table, TRBD1, was not verified against the DNA. TRBV21-1 constitutes a pseudogene. CDR3 size: 15 residues. The CDR3 reads CASEFLRHPHQPQHF. CDR3 coding DNA: TGTGCCAGCGAGTTTCTTAGACACCCTCATCAGCCCCAGCATTTT.

Written as DNA, the CDR3 is TGCGCCAGCAGCTGGACTCCCGGGACTAGCGGGGTCAATGAGCAGTTCTTC. Amino acids: CASSWTPGTSGVNEQFF. The chain uses TRBV5-1 and TRBJ2-1, with 13 bases that match TRBD2. Losses at the gene ends were 3 bases for V and 6 bases for J; bases not matched to a gene: 9. CDR3 length: 17 residues. The germline gives CDR1 SGHRS, CDR2 YFSETQ.

This chain connects TRBV6-5 to TRBJ2-2; unclear D gene. This CDR3 has 12 residues. Trimming stripped 7 bases from V and 5 bases from J, with 8 bases between. Germline CDR1 reads MNHEY; CDR2 reads SVGAGI. The chain's CDR3 is CASTAATGELFF. The CDR3, as DNA: TGTGCCAGCACTGCCGCGACCGGGGAGCTGTTTTTT.

The V gene is TRBV24-1, the J gene TRBJ2-3; TRBD2 agrees at 8 bases. V dropped 0 bases and J dropped 5; count of bases not matched to a gene: 6. The CDR3 covers 16 residues. Germline V CDR1 and CDR2: KGHDR, SFDVKD. The CDR3 spells CATSDLRYGRGDTQYF. The CDR3 DNA is TGTGCCACCAGTGATTTGCGGTACGGGAGGGGAGATACGCAGTATTTT.

V is TRBV5-1 and J is TRBJ1-2, with a weak D call TRBD1 (5 bases). The CDR3 runs to 15 residues. With 4 bases removed from V and 0 bases from J, the gap between germline ends came to 13 bases. CDR1 and CDR2 from the germline V gene are SGHRS and YFSETQ. CDR3 sequence reads: CASSLGTGTNYGYTF. DNA of the CDR3: TGCGCCAGCAGCCTGGGGACCGGGACTAACTATGGCTACACCTTC.

DNA of the CDR3: TGTGCCAGCGCGGGGGGAGCCTACAATGAGCAGTTCTTC. Protein product: CASAGGAYNEQFF. The chain employs TRBV2 and TRBJ2-1; 8 nucleotides match TRBD2. The CDR3 loop spans 13 amino acids. The germline CDR1 and CDR2 sequences are SNHLY and FYNNEI. V lost 8 bases to trimming and J lost 2 bases; unmatched junction nucleotides: 2.

The chain links TRBV7-9 to TRBJ1-1; D is uncertain. The CDR3 covers 13 residues. Trimming left V 1 base short and J 4 bases short, with 7 bases between. Germline V gene sequence: CDR1 SEHNR, CDR2 FQNEAQ (reference sequence). CDR3 bases: TGTGCCAGCAGCTTAGATACTGTCACTGAAGCTTTCTTT. The encoded protein is CASSLDTVTEAFF.